A single TCR beta chain is shown here with its context. What it binds is not known. CDR3 length equals 13 residues. Trimming pared 7 bases from V and 3 bases from J, leaving 11 bases between. Germline lookup yields CDR1 MGHRA and CDR2 YSYEKL. One entry per CDR3 protein results from TCRdb running MiXCR on the 5' RACE reads. The sample has 300,000 to 400,000 distinct CDR3 sequences, over 9% seen once. The data are from a study of identical twins. General observations from the study: Conclusions leaned on cross-sectional statistical analysis and did not track the same donors over time. Researchers reported excess low generation probability among twin-shared out-of-frame alpha sequences.

These sequences were also reported in another study, on yellow fever vaccine responses in identical twins.

The sample consisted of CD8+ T cells sorted from blood. The chain employs TRBV4-1 and TRBJ2-3; D gene ambiguous. The source is a woman aged 18-29 years in good health. The CDR3 region is CASNGPQTDTQYF. Written as DNA, the CDR3 is TGCGCCAGCAACGGACCACAAACAGATACGCAGTATTTT.